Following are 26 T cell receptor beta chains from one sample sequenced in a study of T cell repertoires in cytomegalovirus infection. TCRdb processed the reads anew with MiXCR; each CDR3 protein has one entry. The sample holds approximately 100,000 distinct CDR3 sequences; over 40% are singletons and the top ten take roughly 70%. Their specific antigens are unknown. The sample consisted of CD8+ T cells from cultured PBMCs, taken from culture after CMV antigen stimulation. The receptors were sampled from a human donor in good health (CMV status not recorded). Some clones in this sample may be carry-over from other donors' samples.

The CDR3 DNA is TGTGCCAGCTGGCCGGGGGGGCCCGAAGCTTTCTTT. Protein: CASWPGGPEAFF. The chain uses TRBV28 and TRBJ1-1; D is possibly TRBD1 (6 bases). With 8 bases removed from V and 8 bases from J, the gap between germline ends came to 15 bases. CDR1 and CDR2 (germline): MDHEN, SYDVKM. The CDR3 runs to 12 residues.

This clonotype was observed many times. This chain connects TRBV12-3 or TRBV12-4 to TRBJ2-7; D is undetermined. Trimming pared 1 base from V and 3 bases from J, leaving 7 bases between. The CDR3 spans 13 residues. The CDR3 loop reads CASSLGVGYEQYF. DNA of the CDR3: TGTGCCAGCAGTTTAGGTGTTGGCTACGAGCAGTACTTC.

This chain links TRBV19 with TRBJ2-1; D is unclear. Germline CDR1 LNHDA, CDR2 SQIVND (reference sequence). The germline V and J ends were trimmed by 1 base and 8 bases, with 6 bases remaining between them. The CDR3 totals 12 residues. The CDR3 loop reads CASSIGDYEQFF. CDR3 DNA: TGTGCCAGTAGTATAGGGGATTATGAGCAGTTCTTC.

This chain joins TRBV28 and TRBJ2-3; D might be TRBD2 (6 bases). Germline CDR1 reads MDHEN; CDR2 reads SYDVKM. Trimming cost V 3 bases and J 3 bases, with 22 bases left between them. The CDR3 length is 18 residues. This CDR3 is CASSFQSGLLAETDTQYF. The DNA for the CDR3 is TGTGCCAGCAGTTTTCAATCCGGACTATTAGCGGAGACAGATACGCAGTATTTT.

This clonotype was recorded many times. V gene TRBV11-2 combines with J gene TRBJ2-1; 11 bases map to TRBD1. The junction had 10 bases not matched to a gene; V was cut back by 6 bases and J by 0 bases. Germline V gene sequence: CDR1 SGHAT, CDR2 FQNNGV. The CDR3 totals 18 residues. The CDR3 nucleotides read TGTGCCAGCAGTTTCACCGGGACAGGGGGATTCTCCTACAATGAGCAGTTCTTC. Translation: CASSFTGTGGFSYNEQFF.

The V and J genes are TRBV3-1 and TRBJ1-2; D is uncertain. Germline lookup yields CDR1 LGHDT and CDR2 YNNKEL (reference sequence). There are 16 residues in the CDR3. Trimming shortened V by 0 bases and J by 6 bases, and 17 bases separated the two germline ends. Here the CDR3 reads CASSQEGLGYAHGYTF. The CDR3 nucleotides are TGTGCCAGCAGCCAAGAAGGCTTGGGATACGCTCATGGCTACACCTTC.

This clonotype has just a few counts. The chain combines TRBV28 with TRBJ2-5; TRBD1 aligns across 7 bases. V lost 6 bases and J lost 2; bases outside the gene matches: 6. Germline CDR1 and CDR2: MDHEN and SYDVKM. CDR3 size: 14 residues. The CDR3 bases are TGTGCCAGCAGCCCTGACAGGGCTCAAGAGACCCAGTACTTC. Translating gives CASSPDRAQETQYF.

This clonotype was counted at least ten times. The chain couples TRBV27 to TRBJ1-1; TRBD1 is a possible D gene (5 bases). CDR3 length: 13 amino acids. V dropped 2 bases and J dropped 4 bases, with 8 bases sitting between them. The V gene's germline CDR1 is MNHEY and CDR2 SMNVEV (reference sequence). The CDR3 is CASSLATGTEAFF. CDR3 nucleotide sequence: TGTGCCAGCAGTTTAGCCACAGGCACTGAAGCTTTCTTT.

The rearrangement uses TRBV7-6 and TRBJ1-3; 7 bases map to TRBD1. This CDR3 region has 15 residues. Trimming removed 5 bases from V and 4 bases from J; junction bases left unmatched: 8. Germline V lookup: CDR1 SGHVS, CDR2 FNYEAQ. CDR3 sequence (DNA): TGTGCCAGCAGCGCCTCAGGAGGGGGCGGAAACACCATATATTTT. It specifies CASSASGGGGNTIYF.

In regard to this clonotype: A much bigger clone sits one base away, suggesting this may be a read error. The CDR3 loop reads CGSSLEGFREKLFF. In DNA form, the CDR3 reads TGTGGCAGCAGCTTAGAAGGGTTCCGCGAAAAACTGTTTTTT. The V call is TRBV7-9, the J call TRBJ1-4; D is ambiguous. There are 14 residues in the CDR3. Germline V gives CDR1 SEHNR, CDR2 FQNEAQ (reference sequence).

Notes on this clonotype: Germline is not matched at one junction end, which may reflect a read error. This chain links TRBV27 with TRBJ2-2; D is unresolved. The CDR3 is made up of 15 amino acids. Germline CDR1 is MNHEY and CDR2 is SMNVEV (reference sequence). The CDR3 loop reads CATSLTPANTGELFF. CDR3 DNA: TGTGCCACCAGTTTAACACCTGCGAACACCGGGGAGCTGTTTTTT.

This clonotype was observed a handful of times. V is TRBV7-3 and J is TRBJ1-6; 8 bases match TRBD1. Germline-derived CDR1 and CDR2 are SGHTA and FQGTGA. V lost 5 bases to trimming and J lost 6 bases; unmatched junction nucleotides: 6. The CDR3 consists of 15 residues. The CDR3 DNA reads TGTGCCAGCAGCGCCGCAGGGGGCGGTAATTCACCCCTCCACTTT. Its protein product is CASSAAGGGNSPLHF.

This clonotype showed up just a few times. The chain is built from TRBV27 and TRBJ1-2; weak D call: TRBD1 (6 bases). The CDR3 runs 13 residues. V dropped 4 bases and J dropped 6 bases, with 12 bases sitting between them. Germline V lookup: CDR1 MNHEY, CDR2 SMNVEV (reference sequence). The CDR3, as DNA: TGTGCCAGCAGTTCCTACAGGGACAATGGCTACACCTTC. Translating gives CASSSYRDNGYTF.

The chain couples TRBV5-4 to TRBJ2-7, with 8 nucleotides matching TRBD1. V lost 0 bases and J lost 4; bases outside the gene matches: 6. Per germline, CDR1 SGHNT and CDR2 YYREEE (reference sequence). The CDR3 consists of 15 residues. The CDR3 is CASSLETGDWYEQYF. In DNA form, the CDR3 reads TGTGCCAGCAGCTTGGAGACAGGGGATTGGTACGAGCAGTACTTC.

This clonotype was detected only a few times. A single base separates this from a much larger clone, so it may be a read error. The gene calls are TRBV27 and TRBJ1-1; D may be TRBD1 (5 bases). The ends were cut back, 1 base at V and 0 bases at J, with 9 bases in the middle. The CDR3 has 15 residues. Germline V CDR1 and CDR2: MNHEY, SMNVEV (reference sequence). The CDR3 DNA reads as TGTGCCAGCAGTTTATTCAGGGATATGAACACTGAAGCTTTCTTT. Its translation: CASSLFRDMNTEAFF.

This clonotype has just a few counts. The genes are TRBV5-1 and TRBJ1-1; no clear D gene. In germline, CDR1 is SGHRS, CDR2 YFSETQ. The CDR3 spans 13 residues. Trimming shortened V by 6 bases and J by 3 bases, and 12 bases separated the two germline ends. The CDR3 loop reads CASKVVADTEAFF. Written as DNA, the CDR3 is TGCGCCAGCAAGGTTGTAGCGGACACTGAAGCTTTCTTT.

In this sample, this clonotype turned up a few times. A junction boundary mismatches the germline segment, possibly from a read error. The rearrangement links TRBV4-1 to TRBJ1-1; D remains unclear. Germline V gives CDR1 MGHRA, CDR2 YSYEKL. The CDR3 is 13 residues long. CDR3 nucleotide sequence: TGTGCCAGCAGCCGAGGCATGAACACTGAAGCTTTCTTT. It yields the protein CASSRGMNTEAFF.

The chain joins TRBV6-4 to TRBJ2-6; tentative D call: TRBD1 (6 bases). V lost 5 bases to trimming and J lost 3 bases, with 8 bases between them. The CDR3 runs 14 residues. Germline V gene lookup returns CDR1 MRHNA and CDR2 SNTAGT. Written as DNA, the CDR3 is TGTGCCAGCAGTACAGGGATTGGGGCCAACGTCCTGACTTTC. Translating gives CASSTGIGANVLTF.

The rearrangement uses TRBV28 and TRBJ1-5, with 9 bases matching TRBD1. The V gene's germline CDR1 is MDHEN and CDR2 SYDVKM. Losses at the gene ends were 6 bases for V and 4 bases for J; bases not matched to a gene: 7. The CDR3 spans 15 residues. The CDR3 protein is CASSSGQGRNQPQHF. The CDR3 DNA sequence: TGTGCCAGCAGCTCGGGACAGGGTCGGAATCAGCCCCAGCATTTT.

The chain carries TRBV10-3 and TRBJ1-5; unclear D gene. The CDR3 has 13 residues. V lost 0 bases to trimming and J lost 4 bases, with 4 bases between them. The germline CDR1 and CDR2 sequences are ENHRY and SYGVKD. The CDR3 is CAISESGNQPQHF. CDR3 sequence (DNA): TGTGCCATCAGTGAGTCGGGGAATCAGCCCCAGCATTTT.

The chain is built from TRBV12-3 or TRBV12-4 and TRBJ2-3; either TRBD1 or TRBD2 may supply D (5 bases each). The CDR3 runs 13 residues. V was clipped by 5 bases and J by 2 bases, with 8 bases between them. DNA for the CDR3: TGTGCCAGCAGTCTTGGGACCACAGATACGCAGTATTTT. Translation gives CASSLGTTDTQYF.

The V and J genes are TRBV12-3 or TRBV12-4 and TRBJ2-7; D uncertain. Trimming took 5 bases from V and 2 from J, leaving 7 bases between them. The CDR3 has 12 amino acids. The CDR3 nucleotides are TGTGCCAGCAGTCCTCCAACCTACGAGCAGTACTTC. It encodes CASSPPTYEQYF.

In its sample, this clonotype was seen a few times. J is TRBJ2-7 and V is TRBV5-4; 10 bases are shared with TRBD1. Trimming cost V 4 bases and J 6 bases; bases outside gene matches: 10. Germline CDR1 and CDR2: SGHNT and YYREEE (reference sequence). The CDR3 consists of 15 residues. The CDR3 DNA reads TGTGCCAGCAGCACGACGGGGACAGGGGACTCCGAGCAGTACTTC. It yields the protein CASSTTGTGDSEQYF.

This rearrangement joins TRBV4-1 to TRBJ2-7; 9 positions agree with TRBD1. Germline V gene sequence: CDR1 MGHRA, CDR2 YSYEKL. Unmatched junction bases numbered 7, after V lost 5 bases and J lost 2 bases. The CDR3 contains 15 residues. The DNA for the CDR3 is TGCGCCAGCAGCGACCCGGGACAGGGAACCTACGAGCAGTACTTC. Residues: CASSDPGQGTYEQYF.

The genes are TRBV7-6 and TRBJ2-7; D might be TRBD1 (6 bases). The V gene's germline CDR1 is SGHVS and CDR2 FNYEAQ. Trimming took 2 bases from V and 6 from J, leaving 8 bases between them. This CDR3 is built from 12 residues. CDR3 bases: TGTGCCAGCAGCTTACAGGGGTTCGAGCAGTACTTC. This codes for CASSLQGFEQYF.

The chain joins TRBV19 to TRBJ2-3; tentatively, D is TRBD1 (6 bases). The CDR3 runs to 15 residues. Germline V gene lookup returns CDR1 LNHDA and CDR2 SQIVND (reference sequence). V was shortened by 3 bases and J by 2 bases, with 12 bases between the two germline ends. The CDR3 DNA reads TGTGCCAGTAGTATTCAGGGGATTAACACAGATACGCAGTATTTT. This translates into CASSIQGINTDTQYF.